This TCR beta chain derives from a study of T cell repertoires in cytomegalovirus infection. Study context: HLA-C-restricted CMV epitopes, recently identified, and well-studied HLA-B-restricted ones were used by the study. Public TCR beta signatures marked donors with CMV infection and the matching HLA.

Of note for this clonotype: The target antigen is unknown.

Whole-study results and caveats: Pooled public TCR beta family frequency picked out CMV carriers with the relevant HLA. Dominating the ex vivo response were TCR beta clonotypes that were CMV-specific and HLA-C-restricted.

TCRdb re-derived calls from the reads in MiXCR, one entry per CDR3 protein. Among under 500,000 distinct CDR3 sequences listed, under 55% were seen once. The CDR3 spans 14 residues. CDR1 is SEHNR and CDR2 is FQNEAQ in the germline V gene (reference sequence). The V gene lost 6 bases and the J gene lost 6 bases, with 17 bases spanning the gap. Sequences were derived from cultured PBMCs, sampled from culture after CMV antigen stimulation. The chain is built from TRBV7-9 and TRBJ2-5, with a tentative D call TRBD2 (5 bases). This receptor was taken from a human donor in good health (CMV status not recorded). Some clones in this sample may be carry-over from other donors' samples. As DNA, the CDR3 is TGTGCCAGCAGTATAAGGTTGGGGAGACAGACCCAGTACTTC. Its protein product is CASSIRLGRQTQYF.